The 20 T cell receptor beta chains in this list originate from one sample, sequenced in a study of persistence of HIV-infected CD4 T cells. An overlapping HIV-1 Gag peptide pool stimulated these cells at roughly 0.97 ug/peptide/mL. Sorting of responding CD4+ T cells relied on upregulated CD40 ligand together with CD69. These receptors lack a known antigen. The libraries were made with immunoSEQ version 4 in survey mode. The protocol was immunoSEQ multiplex PCR, while the TCRdb copy is restricted to in-frame clones and leaves out a portion. The profile shows fewer than 40,000 clones, 60% to 75% of them singletons. Sequenced material: CD4+ T cells sorted from PBMCs after roughly 18-hour stimulation, taken from a patient who received antiretroviral therapy. The receptors derive from an adult man with HIV who was CMV-seropositive.

The chain carries TRBV19 and TRBJ1-5; D perhaps matches TRBD1 (6 bases). With 6 bases removed from V and 2 bases from J, the gap between germline ends came to 17 bases. This CDR3 spans 16 amino acids. Germline CDR1 and CDR2: LNHDA and SQIVND (reference sequence). CDR3 sequence: CASSSQGLQGNQPQHF. Here the CDR3 DNA reads TGTGCCAGTAGCTCACAGGGCCTCCAAGGCAATCAGCCCCAGCATTTT.

The table lists this clone with a few counts. The CDR3 region has the DNA TGTGCCAGCAGTTCGGGGACAGGGATGAGCACCGGGGAGCTGTTTTTT. Translated: CASSSGTGMSTGELFF. The chain recombines TRBV27 with TRBJ2-2; 9 nucleotides align to TRBD1. Trimming cost V 4 bases and J 4 bases; bases outside gene matches: 7. The germline V gene has CDR1 MNHEY and CDR2 SMNVEV (reference sequence). The CDR3 has 16 amino acids.

This chain connects TRBV19 to TRBJ2-7; D may be TRBD2 (6 bases). There are 14 residues in the CDR3. Germline CDR1 reads LNHDA; CDR2 reads SQIVND (reference sequence). Deletions cut 7 bases from V and 4 bases from J, with 17 bases between. For the CDR3, the DNA is TGTGCCAGTACCCTAAGAGCGGGTAGGTACGAGCAGTACTTC. This sequence encodes CASTLRAGRYEQYF.

The chain couples TRBV29-1 to TRBJ1-3; D is uncertain. V lost 6 bases and J lost 0, with 6 bases in between. Germline CDR1 and CDR2: SQVTM and ANQGSEA. The CDR3 runs to 12 residues. CDR3 amino acids: CSVLDSGNTIYF. DNA of the CDR3: TGCAGCGTCCTCGACTCTGGAAACACCATATATTTT.

In its sample, this clone was seen a few times. Distinct nucleotide sequences in the sample also encode this CDR3. The CDR3 sequence: CATSRDLGNEKLFF. The DNA for the CDR3 is TGTGCCACCAGCAGAGATTTAGGGAATGAAAAACTGTTTTTT. The chain is built from TRBV15 and TRBJ1-4, with D unclear. Germline V lookup: CDR1 LNHNV, CDR2 YYDKDF (reference sequence). Trimming stripped 0 bases from V and 5 bases from J, with 7 bases between. CDR3 size: 14 residues.

V gene TRBV19 combines with J gene TRBJ1-2, with TRBD1 identical over 10 bases. CDR1 and CDR2 from the germline V gene are LNHDA and SQIVND (reference sequence). The J segment lost 5 bases and the V segment lost 5 bases, leaving 5 bases of the junction unmatched. The CDR3 is 14 amino acids. The CDR3, as DNA: TGTGCCAGTAGTCCTGGGGACAGGGGTTATGGCTACACCTTC. Translating gives CASSPGDRGYGYTF.

The chain couples TRBV3-1 (or the pseudogene TRBV3-2) to TRBJ2-5; D gene uncertain. Germline V gives CDR1 LGHDT, CDR2 YNNKEL (reference sequence). The ends were cut back, 10 bases at V and 5 bases at J, with 14 bases in the middle. This CDR3 has 12 residues. As DNA, the CDR3 is TGTGCCACCACAAGGATAGGGGAGACCCAGTACTTC. Protein product: CATTRIGETQYF.

The chain has TRBV7-2 and TRBJ1-3; tentative D call: TRBD1 (5 bases). The CDR3 extends over 14 amino acids. Germline assignment: CDR1 SGHTA and CDR2 FQGNSA. V lost 7 bases and J lost 2, with 12 bases in between. Here the CDR3 DNA reads TGTGCCAGCACCCCCTCAGGGACTGGAAACACCATATATTTT. Translation gives CASTPSGTGNTIYF. The full variable domain, completed using reference TRBV7-2 and TRBJ1-3, is GAGVSQSPSNKVTEKGKDVELRCDPISGHTALYWYRQSLGQGLEFLIYFQGNSAPDKSGLPSDRFSAERTGGSVSTLTIQRTQQEDSAVYLCASTPSGTGNTIYFGEGSWLTVV.

V gene TRBV19 combines with J gene TRBJ2-5, with D possibly matching TRBD1 (6 bases). The V end lost 6 bases, the J end lost 4 bases, and 12 bases lay between the germline ends. The CDR3 is 13 residues long. The germline V gene encodes CDR1 LNHDA and CDR2 SQIVND (reference sequence). CDR3: CASRRDTGETQYF. The CDR3 bases are TGTGCCAGTAGGAGGGACACAGGAGAGACCCAGTACTTC.

CDR3 amino acids: CASSMGGGVGSGANVLTF. The CDR3 DNA reads TGTGCCAGTAGTATGGGCGGAGGGGTCGGCTCTGGGGCCAACGTCCTGACTTTC. The chain combines TRBV19 with TRBJ2-6; D might be TRBD2 (6 bases). Germline V gives CDR1 LNHDA, CDR2 SQIVND (reference sequence). This CDR3 contains 18 residues. V dropped 3 bases and J dropped 0 bases, with 15 bases sitting between them.

The gene calls are TRBV4-1 and TRBJ2-1, with D uncertain. Trimming stripped 0 bases from V and 10 bases from J, with 16 bases between. The CDR3 length is 15 residues. Germline loops: CDR1 MGHRA, CDR2 YSYEKL. The CDR3 nucleotides are TGCGCCAGCAGCCAAGATAAAGGAACCTTCCGGGAGCAGTTCTTC. It specifies CASSQDKGTFREQFF.

The rearrangement links TRBV30 to TRBJ2-6, with D unclear. The CDR3 is 14 amino acids. Germline V gives CDR1 GTSNPN, CDR2 SVGIG (reference sequence). V was clipped by 3 bases and J by 2 bases, with 8 bases between them. The CDR3: CAWSTLAGANVLTF. CDR3 nucleotides: TGTGCCTGGAGCACATTGGCTGGGGCCAACGTCCTGACTTTC.

J is TRBJ2-1 and V is TRBV28; 10 positions match TRBD2. This CDR3 region has 19 residues. V shed 4 bases and J 8 bases; nucleotides not matched to a gene: 20. The germline V gene encodes CDR1 MDHEN and CDR2 SYDVKM. CDR3 nucleotide sequence: TGTGCCAGCAGTTCTCCCCGGACTAGCGGAGGGGGGGAAGGAGATGAGCAGTTCTTC. The encoded protein is CASSSPRTSGGGEGDEQFF.

This rearrangement joins TRBV7-3 to TRBJ2-2; the D is unclear. Germline V CDR1 and CDR2: SGHTA, FQGTGA. Trimming cost V 2 bases and J 6 bases, with 7 bases left between them. The CDR3 is 13 residues long. CDR3 sequence (DNA): TGTGCCAGCAGCTTAGAGATCGCCGGGGAGCTGTTTTTT. Protein: CASSLEIAGELFF.

The rearrangement joins TRBV29-1 to TRBJ2-7; D is undetermined. Trimming stripped 3 bases from V and 0 bases from J, with 6 bases between. The CDR3 runs to 12 residues. CDR1 and CDR2 (germline): SQVTM, ANQGSEA. This chain's CDR3 is CSVEESSYEQYF. The DNA of the CDR3 is TGCAGCGTTGAGGAGTCCTCCTACGAGCAGTACTTC.

This clone showed up just a few times. The genes are TRBV29-1 and TRBJ2-3, with 8 bases identical to TRBD1. Losses at the gene ends were 8 bases for V and 3 bases for J; bases not matched to a gene: 10. The germline CDR1 and CDR2 sequences are SQVTM and ANQGSEA. The CDR3 runs to 14 residues. For the CDR3, the DNA is TGCAGCTTAAAGAACAGGGGGAAAACAGATACGCAGTATTTT. Protein product: CSLKNRGKTDTQYF.

CDR3 amino acids: CASSQLGGRNTEAFF. CDR3 nucleotides: TGTGCCAGCAGCCAGTTAGGGGGTAGGAACACTGAAGCTTTCTTT. V usage is TRBV3-1 (or the pseudogene TRBV3-2) and J usage is TRBJ1-1; possible D gene TRBD1, 6 bases. V shed 3 bases and J shed 1 base, with 12 bases lying between them. The length of the CDR3 is 15 residues. CDR1 and CDR2 (germline): LGHDT, YNNKEL (reference sequence).

In this sample, this clone turned up a few times. V gene TRBV11-1 combines with J gene TRBJ2-3, with 7 bases matching TRBD2. Trimming removed 8 bases from V and 7 bases from J; junction bases left unmatched: 9. Per the germline V gene, CDR1 is SGHAT and CDR2 is FQDESV (reference sequence). CDR3 length: 13 amino acids. CDR3 sequence reads: CASERGDAHTQYF. CDR3 nucleotide sequence: TGTGCCAGCGAACGGGGGGATGCTCATACGCAGTATTTT.

V and J are TRBV6-5 and TRBJ1-1, with D perhaps TRBD1 (5 bases). CDR1 MNHEY and CDR2 SVGAGI come from the germline V gene. The CDR3 spans 14 residues. The V and J ends lost 5 bases and 2 bases respectively, with 12 bases between them. The CDR3 DNA reads TGTGCCAGCAGTCCCCGGGACGGCAACACTGAAGCTTTCTTT. This codes for CASSPRDGNTEAFF.

V usage is TRBV18 and J usage is TRBJ2-2; 7 nucleotides agree with TRBD1. The germline V gene encodes CDR1 KGHSH and CDR2 LQKENI. The V segment lost 3 bases and the J segment 1 base; nucleotides outside the gene matches: 5. There are 16 residues in the CDR3. The CDR3 sequence: CASSPPRQGNTGELFF. CDR3 coding DNA: TGTGCCAGCTCACCCCCAAGACAGGGGAACACCGGGGAGCTGTTTTTT. Together with reference TRBV18 and TRBJ2-2, the CDR3 gives the full variable domain: NAGVMQNPRHLVRRRGQEARLRCSPMKGHSHVYWYRQLPEEGLKFMVYLQKENIIDESGMPKERFSAEFPKEGPSILRIQQVVRGDSAAYFCASSPPRQGNTGELFFGEGSRLTVL.